The 15 T cell receptor beta chains presented below share a single source sample, sequenced in a study of T-cell reconstitution after alpha-beta-depleted transplantation in children. During its preparation, the TCRbeta library received unique molecular identifiers. Each CDR3 protein is one row after TCRdb ran MiXCR on the PCR reads. Here the sample spans 200,000 to 250,000 distinct CDR3 sequences, 9.7% being singletons. The source material was PBMCs from the stem cell graft donor, sampled from the stem cell graft. These receptors were taken from a human donor who donated a stem cell graft to a child with SCID.

There are many counts of this clonotype. The DNA of the CDR3 is TGTGCCATCAGTGCTATCCACAGGGCCGGGGAGCTGTTTTTT. Translated: CAISAIHRAGELFF. This rearrangement joins TRBV10-3 to TRBJ2-2, with a tentative D call TRBD1 (6 bases). CDR3 size: 14 residues. Trimming left V 4 bases short and J 6 bases short, with 12 bases between. Germline loops: CDR1 ENHRY, CDR2 SYGVKD.

This clonotype appeared many times. The rearrangement joins TRBV7-9 to TRBJ2-5; tentatively, D is TRBD2 (5 bases). Deletions cut 3 bases from V and 1 base from J, with 9 bases between. Germline-derived CDR1 and CDR2 are SEHNR and FQNEAQ (reference sequence). CDR3 length: 14 amino acids. The CDR3 nucleotides are TGTGCCAGCAGCTTCTTCGGGATCCAAGAGACCCAGTACTTC. This sequence encodes CASSFFGIQETQYF.

This clonotype was picked up a small number of times. This chain joins TRBV27 and TRBJ1-1; D uncertain. Trimming took 0 bases from V and 1 from J, leaving 9 bases between them. Germline V CDR1 and CDR2: MNHEY, SMNVEV (reference sequence). The CDR3 loop spans 15 amino acids. The CDR3 DNA sequence: TGTGCCAGCAGTTTATCCTCGTATCGGAACACTGAAGCTTTCTTT. As protein: CASSLSSYRNTEAFF.

This clonotype was counted many times. V usage is TRBV7-2 and J usage is TRBJ2-6; D remains unclear. Germline lookup yields CDR1 SGHTA and CDR2 FQGNSA. The CDR3 contains 16 residues. Trimming pared 1 base from V and 0 bases from J, leaving 7 bases between. The CDR3 sequence is CASSLDPNSGANVLTF. The CDR3 DNA is TGTGCCAGCAGCTTAGATCCCAACTCTGGGGCCAACGTCCTGACTTTC. The whole variable domain, filled in from reference TRBV7-2 and TRBJ2-6, reads GAGVSQSPSNKVTEKGKDVELRCDPISGHTALYWYRQSLGQGLEFLIYFQGNSAPDKSGLPSDRFSAERTGGSVSTLTIQRTQQEDSAVYLCASSLDPNSGANVLTFGAGSRLTVL.

This clonotype was detected only a few times. The genes are TRBV28 and TRBJ2-3; 9 bases are shared with TRBD2. The CDR3 has 17 amino acids. The V gene end was trimmed by 4 bases and the J gene end by 0 bases; junction bases not matched to a gene: 8. Germline V CDR1 and CDR2: MDHEN, SYDVKM. CDR3 protein: CASSSPSLAGSTDTQYF. The CDR3 DNA reads TGTGCCAGCAGTTCACCCAGCCTAGCGGGGAGCACAGATACGCAGTATTTT.

A remark on this clonotype: A read error may be the cause here, since a much bigger clone is one base away. The gene calls are TRBV12-3 or TRBV12-4 and TRBJ2-4; 9 positions agree with TRBD2. The CDR3 loop spans 16 amino acids. The CDR3 bases are TGTGCCAGCAGCCCCCCGGGGGGACTAGCCAAAAACTTTCAGTACTTC. Residues: CASSPPGGLAKNFQYF.

This clonotype has at least ten counts. This chain uses TRBV5-1 with TRBJ2-5; possible D gene TRBD2, 7 bases. This CDR3 region has 16 residues. The V end was cut by 0 bases, the J end by 2 bases, with 14 bases between. Germline CDR1 SGHRS, CDR2 YFSETQ. This CDR3 reads CASSLEGGLTQETQYF. The CDR3 nucleotides are TGCGCCAGCAGCTTGGAGGGGGGACTAACGCAAGAGACCCAGTACTTC.

Many counts were recorded for this clonotype. This chain joins TRBV30 and TRBJ2-2; D may be TRBD2 (7 bases). The CDR3 has 14 residues. The V end lost 4 bases, the J end lost 4 bases, and 13 bases lay between the germline ends. Germline V gives CDR1 GTSNPN, CDR2 SVGIG (reference sequence). This chain's CDR3 is CAWKGGLSTGELFF. The CDR3 nucleotides are TGTGCCTGGAAGGGGGGGCTGAGCACCGGGGAGCTGTTTTTT.

The table lists this clonotype with many counts. The chain uses TRBV20-1 and TRBJ1-1; no firm D call. CDR1 DFQATT and CDR2 SNEGSKA come from the germline V gene (reference sequence). The CDR3 spans 11 residues. V was pared by 7 bases and J by 2 bases, with 8 bases between. CDR3 sequence: CSVWLNTEAFF. DNA of the CDR3: TGCAGTGTGTGGCTTAACACTGAAGCTTTCTTT.

This clonotype occurred a few times. Compared with germline, one end of the junction differs, possibly owing to a read error. V usage is TRBV20-1 and J usage is TRBJ2-7; 7 bases map to TRBD2. The germline gives CDR1 DFQATT, CDR2 SNEGSKA (reference sequence). The CDR3 extends over 16 amino acids. This CDR3 reads CSARGHGGSESYEQYF. The CDR3 DNA is TGCAGTGCCAGAGGTCACGGGGGGAGCGAATCCTACGAGCAGTACTTC.

This clonotype was seen many times. The chain links TRBV5-1 to TRBJ2-1; 14 nucleotides agree with TRBD2. The CDR3 totals 19 residues. Germline CDR1 SGHRS, CDR2 YFSETQ. The J segment lost 0 bases and the V segment lost 4 bases, leaving 9 bases of the junction unmatched. CDR3 loop: CASSKRTSGGYSSYNEQFF. DNA of the CDR3: TGCGCCAGCAGCAAACGGACTAGCGGGGGGTATAGCTCCTACAATGAGCAGTTCTTC.

This clonotype has a count of ten or more. At one end the junction does not follow the germline gene, possibly because of a read error. The chain employs TRBV14 and TRBJ2-5; 7 bases fit TRBD1. This CDR3 contains 14 residues. Germline CDR1 is SGHDN and CDR2 is FVKESK. The CDR3 DNA reads as TGTGCCAGCAGCCAAGATTTACTCCCGACAGGGCAAATCTTC. Translating it yields CASSQDLLPTGQIF.

This clonotype was counted many times. The V call is TRBV20-1, the J call TRBJ1-2; TRBD1 might be the D (5 bases). The CDR3 spans 13 residues. The germline V gene encodes CDR1 DFQATT and CDR2 SNEGSKA (reference sequence). V shed 4 bases and J shed 4 bases, with 13 bases lying between them. The CDR3 protein is CSANRRQGYGYTF. CDR3 DNA sequence: TGCAGTGCTAACAGGCGGCAGGGCTATGGCTACACCTTC.

This rearrangement joins TRBV10-3 to TRBJ1-1; a possible D gene is TRBD1 (5 bases). This CDR3 comprises 13 residues. Germline assignment: CDR1 ENHRY and CDR2 SYGVKD. V lost 10 bases and J lost 0, with 12 bases in between. CDR3 DNA: TGTGCCACCGGGGGTGGAATGAACACTGAAGCTTTCTTT. It yields the protein CATGGGMNTEAFF.

This clonotype occurred many times. This chain joins TRBV5-1 and TRBJ2-2; 8 bases fit TRBD2. Per the germline V gene, CDR1 is SGHRS and CDR2 is YFSETQ. The CDR3 length is 16 residues. V shed 5 bases, J shed 0 bases, and the junction held 6 bases outside the gene matches. The CDR3 DNA reads TGCGCCAGCAGTCCGCCCGGGGGGGCGAACACCGGGGAGCTGTTTTTT. It yields the protein CASSPPGGANTGELFF.